These T cell receptor beta chains were read from a single sample in a study of T cells after yellow fever vaccination. TCRdb re-called the 5' RACE reads with MiXCR, one entry per CDR3 protein. The table has about 68,000 distinct CDR3 sequences, approximately 7% seen once. This specimen consisted of CD8+ T cells sorted from PBMCs, obtained roughly seven weeks after the first yellow fever vaccination. These receptors came from a man in his late teens or twenties who received the YFV17D yellow fever vaccine. Both conserved end residues are part of each CDR3. A D gene is named only where the DNA matches it firmly. Clone size is not always given. Where it is, it says once, few, many or a class for expanded clones.

j_call	v_call	d_call	clone_size	cdr3_aa	cdr3_nt
TRBJ2-1	TRBV24-1	.	.	CATSDLKLGLSSYNEQFF	TGTGCCACCAGTGACCTGAAACTCGGATTGAGCTCCTACAATGAGCAGTTCTTC
TRBJ2-1	TRBV27	TRBD2	few	CASRSAGGEYNEQFF	TGTGCCAGCAGGTCTGCGGGGGGGGAGTACAATGAGCAGTTCTTC
TRBJ2-3	TRBV4-1	TRBD1	many	CASSPGWTGSSTDTQYF	TGCGCCAGCAGCCCAGGGTGGACAGGGAGCAGCACAGATACGCAGTATTTT
TRBJ2-5	TRBV7-3	.	many	CASSIGDETQYF	TGTGCCAGCAGCATAGGGGACGAGACCCAGTACTTC
TRBJ2-2	TRBV7-9	.	.	CASSSNAATSYTGELFF	TGTGCCAGCAGCTCTAACGCTGCCACAAGTTACACCGGGGAGCTGTTTTTT
TRBJ2-3	TRBV29-1	.	few	CSVVDGIADTQYF	TGCAGCGTTGTTGATGGAATAGCAGATACGCAGTATTTT
TRBJ2-3	TRBV7-9	.	.	CASSILGDSTDTQYF	TGTGCCAGCAGCATCCTGGGCGATAGCACAGATACGCAGTATTTT
TRBJ1-2	TRBV6-1	.	many	CASSDTEFYGYTF	TGTGCCAGCAGTGATACCGAGTTCTATGGCTACACCTTC
TRBJ1-5	TRBV6-5	TRBD1	many	CASSFRQGYQPQHF	TGTGCCAGCAGTTTTCGACAGGGTTACCAGCCCCAGCATTTT
TRBJ2-3	TRBV20-1	TRBD2	few	CSARDRGGADTQYF	TGCAGTGCTAGAGATCGGGGGGGCGCAGATACGCAGTATTTT
TRBJ1-2	TRBV20-1	.	many	CSARGWAAIYGYTF	TGCAGTGCTAGGGGGTGGGCAGCCATCTATGGCTACACCTTC